This TCR beta chain appears in the sequencing data of a study of cytomegalovirus exposure and HLA in healthy donors. A note on this clone: No antigen is known for it.

Some clones are missing from TCRdb's copy, which holds only in-frame ones; the method was immunoSEQ multiplex PCR. The sample contains 200,000 to 300,000 clones, about 90% of which appear only once. V was pared by 7 bases and J by 8 bases, with 6 bases of the junction left unmatched. The CDR3 runs 12 residues. Germline V lookup: CDR1 SGHAT, CDR2 FQNNGV. While the first cohort had hundreds of subjects, the donors belonged to the separate validation cohort of roughly 120 subjects. Study observations and caveats: The authors confirmed in vitro that three CMV-associated chains were specific for CMV antigens. First-cohort TCR clusters tended to co-occur in the 90 to 150 validation repertoires, a later analysis found. Reportedly, cytomegalovirus status was diagnosed with high sensitivity and specificity.

The chain couples TRBV11-2 to TRBJ2-3, with 7 bases that match TRBD2. The sequencing input was PBMCs. This TCR was recovered from a woman younger than 45 in good health and CMV-seronegative. CDR3: CASTGLVGTQYF. For the CDR3, the DNA is TGTGCCAGCACCGGACTAGTTGGTACGCAGTATTTT.